The 19 T cell receptor beta chains reported below all come from one sample, sequenced in a study of cytomegalovirus exposure and HLA in healthy donors. The PCR contained 60 Vbeta and 13 Jbeta primers. Profiled with immunoSEQ multiplex PCR; TCRdb holds only in-frame clones, not every one. Of some 98,000 clones listed, around 75% are singletons. Sample: PBMCs. Receptors were obtained from a man aged 18 to 29 in good health and CMV-seropositive.

This clone turned up a few times. This chain links TRBV6-5 with TRBJ2-7; 10 bases map to TRBD2. This CDR3 contains 14 residues. V was pared by 10 bases and J by 5 bases, with 11 bases of the junction left unmatched. Germline V gives CDR1 MNHEY, CDR2 SVGAGI. CDR3 sequence reads: CATRMGAGGHEQYF. The CDR3, as DNA: TGTGCCACCCGAATGGGAGCGGGGGGGCACGAGCAGTACTTC.

The table lists this clone with many counts. The chain couples TRBV28 to TRBJ1-3, with a possible D match to TRBD1 (5 bases). Germline assignment: CDR1 MDHEN and CDR2 SYDVKM. V shed 5 bases and J shed 0 bases, with 17 bases lying between them. CDR3 length: 17 residues. CDR3 sequence (DNA): TGTGCCAGCAGTCCTTGGGATCGGGGGAGCTCTGGAAACACCATATATTTT. Amino acid sequence: CASSPWDRGSSGNTIYF.

The chain is built from TRBV5-1 and TRBJ2-5, with 7 bases fitting TRBD2. This CDR3 is 15 amino acids long. The germline V gene encodes CDR1 SGHRS and CDR2 YFSETQ. V trimming: 4 bases; J trimming: 5 bases; junction bases outside the gene matches: 11. In DNA form, the CDR3 reads TGCGCCAGCAGCCCCGGGGGGTATCTAGGGGAGACCCAGTACTTC. This encodes CASSPGGYLGETQYF.

The chain carries TRBV4-1 and TRBJ1-6; D gene unclear. In germline, CDR1 is MGHRA, CDR2 YSYEKL. The V end lost 4 bases, the J end lost 0 bases, and 10 bases lay between the germline ends. This CDR3 region has 16 residues. The CDR3 DNA reads as TGCGCCAGCAGCCGAGAGTCGAGCTCCTATAATTCACCCCTCCACTTT. Its translation is CASSRESSSYNSPLHF.

This sequence joins TRBV5-4 and TRBJ2-1; 11 positions match TRBD2. V lost 4 bases, J lost 8 bases, and 8 bases stayed unmatched. CDR1 and CDR2 from the germline V gene are SGHNT and YYREEE (reference sequence). CDR3 length: 15 amino acids. The CDR3: CASSALAGAADEQFF. DNA of the CDR3: TGTGCCAGCAGCGCACTAGCGGGGGCCGCCGATGAGCAGTTCTTC.

The chain combines TRBV9 with TRBJ2-7, with a tentative D call TRBD2 (6 bases). V dropped 1 base and J dropped 2 bases, with 13 bases sitting between them. Germline V gives CDR1 SGDLS, CDR2 YYNGEE. The CDR3 has 15 amino acids. Written as DNA, the CDR3 is TGTGCCAGCAGCGTAAATCCCAGCGGGCCCTACGAGCAGTACTTC. It yields the protein CASSVNPSGPYEQYF.

V is TRBV18 and J is TRBJ2-7; TRBD1 agrees at 8 bases. V lost 2 bases to trimming and J lost 2 bases; unmatched junction nucleotides: 8. CDR3 length equals 16 residues. CDR1 is KGHSH and CDR2 is LQKENI in the germline V gene. The CDR3 sequence is CASSPSRQGLTYEQYF. Written as DNA, the CDR3 is TGTGCCAGCTCACCATCAAGACAGGGGCTTACCTACGAGCAGTACTTC. Supplemented by reference TRBV18 and TRBJ2-7, the full variable domain reads NAGVMQNPRHLVRRRGQEARLRCSPMKGHSHVYWYRQLPEEGLKFMVYLQKENIIDESGMPKERFSAEFPKEGPSILRIQQVVRGDSAAYFCASSPSRQGLTYEQYFGPGTRLTVT.

This rearrangement joins TRBV11-2 to TRBJ1-4; D gene unclear. The CDR3 consists of 16 residues. V was pared by 1 base and J by 4 bases, with 13 bases between. Germline-derived CDR1 and CDR2 are SGHAT and FQNNGV. This chain's CDR3 is CASSLGIQRGNEKLFF. For the CDR3, the DNA is TGTGCCAGCAGCTTAGGTATCCAGCGGGGTAATGAAAAACTGTTTTTT.

The chain combines TRBV30 with TRBJ2-5, with 14 nucleotides matching TRBD2. The CDR3 totals 17 residues. CDR1 is GTSNPN, CDR2 SVGIG, per germline (reference sequence). V shed 4 bases and J 5 bases; nucleotides not matched to a gene: 12. The CDR3 DNA sequence: TGTGCCTGGATCGGTAGACTAGCGGGGGGGCCCGGGGAGACCCAGTACTTC. Translation: CAWIGRLAGGPGETQYF.

The chain recombines TRBV4-2 with TRBJ1-2; 8 bases agree with TRBD1. The CDR3 contains 16 residues. V was clipped by 0 bases and J by 0 bases; unmatched bases: 3. Germline V lookup: CDR1 LGHNA, CDR2 YNFKEQ. Here the CDR3 reads CASSQEDRDPNYGYTF. The CDR3 coding sequence is TGTGCCAGCAGCCAAGAGGACAGGGACCCTAACTATGGCTACACCTTC.

This clone was seen more than once but under ten times. The V gene is TRBV18, the J gene TRBJ2-2; TRBD2 agrees at 9 bases. The CDR3 covers 19 residues. The V and J ends lost 1 base and 2 bases, in that order; junction bases with no gene match: 11. CDR1 is KGHSH and CDR2 is LQKENI in the germline V gene. The CDR3 sequence: CASSPRVAGASPNTGELFF. As DNA, the CDR3 is TGTGCCAGCTCACCACGGGTAGCGGGGGCCTCTCCTAACACCGGGGAGCTGTTTTTT. The complete variable domain, with remaining parts taken from reference TRBV18 and TRBJ2-2, reads NAGVMQNPRHLVRRRGQEARLRCSPMKGHSHVYWYRQLPEEGLKFMVYLQKENIIDESGMPKERFSAEFPKEGPSILRIQQVVRGDSAAYFCASSPRVAGASPNTGELFFGEGSRLTVL.

The chain carries TRBV6-5 and TRBJ2-7; 9 nucleotides align to TRBD1. CDR3 size: 15 residues. V was clipped by 5 bases and J by 3 bases; unmatched bases: 8. Germline CDR1 and CDR2: MNHEY and SVGAGI. CDR3 nucleotide sequence: TGTGCCAGCAGTCGTGACAGGGGGAGATACTACGAGCAGTACTTC. Translation: CASSRDRGRYYEQYF.

J is TRBJ2-4 and V is TRBV28; maybe TRBD1 (5 bases). V was trimmed by 3 bases and J by 0 bases, leaving 18 bases between them. Germline values: CDR1 MDHEN, CDR2 SYDVKM. The CDR3 has 18 residues. DNA for the CDR3: TGTGCCAGCAGTTTTTTGACAGTAAGACCCCTAGCCAAAAACATTCAGTACTTC. This sequence encodes CASSFLTVRPLAKNIQYF.

This chain connects TRBV7-2 to TRBJ1-1, with a possible D match to TRBD1 (5 bases). The CDR3 runs to 13 residues. V was shortened by 2 bases and J by 4 bases, with 8 bases between the two germline ends. The germline V gene has CDR1 SGHTA and CDR2 FQGNSA. CDR3 residues: CASSLRGFTEAFF. For the CDR3, the DNA is TGTGCCAGCAGCTTACGGGGGTTCACTGAAGCTTTCTTT.

This chain joins TRBV4-1 and TRBJ2-2; 11 bases map to TRBD1. The CDR3 loop spans 15 amino acids. Germline CDR1 MGHRA, CDR2 YSYEKL. Trimming cost V 4 bases and J 6 bases; bases outside gene matches: 4. The CDR3 DNA sequence: TGCGCCAGCAGCCTTTTGGGACAGGGGGCCGGGGAGCTGTTTTTT. Translation gives CASSLLGQGAGELFF.

The table lists this clone with a count of one. The rearrangement uses TRBV6-4 and TRBJ1-5, with unresolved D. Germline-derived CDR1 and CDR2 are MRHNA and SNTAGT. With 7 bases removed from V and 0 bases from J, the gap between germline ends came to 13 bases. This CDR3 region has 15 residues. The CDR3 loop reads CASTEGGSSNQPQHF. For the CDR3, the DNA is TGTGCCAGCACCGAGGGCGGCTCTAGCAATCAGCCCCAGCATTTT.

The chain carries TRBV30 and TRBJ1-2, with 12 bases fitting TRBD1. CDR1 and CDR2 from the germline V gene are GTSNPN and SVGIG (reference sequence). This CDR3 spans 14 amino acids. V shed 8 bases, J shed 8 bases, and the junction held 12 bases outside the gene matches. The CDR3 here is CAGTGTGGINGYTF. The CDR3, as DNA: TGTGCCGGAACCGGGACAGGGGGCATTAACGGCTACACCTTC.

The V gene is TRBV7-9, the J gene TRBJ1-1; 10 nucleotides agree with TRBD1. Germline V gene lookup returns CDR1 SEHNR and CDR2 FQNEAQ (reference sequence). The J segment lost 5 bases and the V segment lost 6 bases, leaving 15 bases of the junction unmatched. This CDR3 contains 17 residues. The CDR3 sequence: CASRISPGTGEGTEAFF. CDR3 nucleotide sequence: TGTGCCAGCAGGATCTCACCTGGGACAGGGGAGGGAACTGAAGCTTTCTTT. Full variable domain (remainder filled in from reference TRBV7-9 and TRBJ1-1): DTGVSQNPRHKITKRGQNVTFRCDPISEHNRLYWYRQTLGQGPEFLTYFQNEAQLEKSRLLSDRFSAERPKGSFSTLEIQRTEQGDSAMYLCASRISPGTGEGTEAFFGQGTRLTVV.

The chain combines TRBV28 with TRBJ2-1; 9 bases agree with TRBD2. This CDR3 region has 17 residues. With V trimmed by 5 bases and J by 5 bases, 13 bases remained unmatched. Per the germline V gene, CDR1 is MDHEN and CDR2 is SYDVKM. In nucleotides, the CDR3 is TGTGCCAGCAGTCCAACAGCGGGGGGCCGCCGTGACAATGAGCAGTTCTTC. Translation: CASSPTAGGRRDNEQFF.